A single T cell receptor (beta chain) is shown here with its context. Its specificity is unknown. TCRdb recomputed calls from the RT-PCR reads with MiXCR, one row per CDR3 protein. This table holds approximately 250,000 distinct CDR3 sequences, 9% to 15% found once. The sample originates from a study of response to subunit inactivated influenza vaccine. General observations from the study: There was a suggestion from the authors that each seasonal influenza vaccination recruits few new T cells.

This receptor was identified in a man aged 45-65 years who received an inactivated influenza vaccine. Sequencing was performed on non-naive T cells sorted from PBMCs, taken 14 days before vaccination.

The CDR3, as DNA: TGCAGTGCTAGAGATCTGCAGGGGGGCGAGCAGTACTTC. This translates into CSARDLQGGEQYF. The chain recombines TRBV20-1 with TRBJ2-7, with D possibly matching TRBD1 (7 bases). V lost 0 bases and J 6 bases, leaving 12 bases between the germline ends. Germline values: CDR1 DFQATT, CDR2 SNEGSKA (reference sequence). The CDR3 is made up of 13 amino acids.